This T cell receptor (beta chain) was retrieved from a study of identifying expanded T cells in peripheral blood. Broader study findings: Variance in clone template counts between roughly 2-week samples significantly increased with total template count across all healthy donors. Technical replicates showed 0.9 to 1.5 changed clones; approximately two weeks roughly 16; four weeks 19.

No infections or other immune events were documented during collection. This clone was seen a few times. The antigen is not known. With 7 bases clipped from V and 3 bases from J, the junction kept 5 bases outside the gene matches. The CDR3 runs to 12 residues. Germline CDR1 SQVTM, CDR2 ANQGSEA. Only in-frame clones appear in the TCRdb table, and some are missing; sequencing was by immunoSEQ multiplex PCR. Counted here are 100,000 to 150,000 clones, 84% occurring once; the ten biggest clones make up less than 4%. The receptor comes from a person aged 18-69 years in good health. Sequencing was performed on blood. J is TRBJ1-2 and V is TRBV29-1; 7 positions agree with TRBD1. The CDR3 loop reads CSGYTGDYGYTF. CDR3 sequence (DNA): TGCAGCGGATACACAGGGGACTATGGCTACACCTTC.